The source of this T cell receptor (beta chain) is a study of patients and donors after allogeneic stem cell transplantation. The CDR3 sequence is 12 residues long. Germline V lookup: CDR1 SEHNR, CDR2 FQNEAQ (reference sequence). Deletions cut 1 base from V and 8 bases from J, with 8 bases between. TCRdb called the RT-PCR reads again in MiXCR, with one record for every CDR3 protein. Counted here are about 410,000 distinct CDR3 sequences, 16% occurring once; the ten biggest clones make up around 6.8%. The rearrangement joins TRBV7-9 to TRBJ1-1, with D uncertain. This receptor was obtained from a human donor who was either an allogeneic HSCT recipient or a stem cell or donor lymphocyte infusion donor (not recorded which). It is not recorded whose cells these are; they may come from a transplant donor. Sequencing was performed on blood, either unsorted or a sorted T cell fraction (not recorded which). The CDR3 DNA follows: TGTGCCAGCAGCTTAGGGTCGGGAGAAGCTTTCTTT. Translation: CASSLGSGEAFF.